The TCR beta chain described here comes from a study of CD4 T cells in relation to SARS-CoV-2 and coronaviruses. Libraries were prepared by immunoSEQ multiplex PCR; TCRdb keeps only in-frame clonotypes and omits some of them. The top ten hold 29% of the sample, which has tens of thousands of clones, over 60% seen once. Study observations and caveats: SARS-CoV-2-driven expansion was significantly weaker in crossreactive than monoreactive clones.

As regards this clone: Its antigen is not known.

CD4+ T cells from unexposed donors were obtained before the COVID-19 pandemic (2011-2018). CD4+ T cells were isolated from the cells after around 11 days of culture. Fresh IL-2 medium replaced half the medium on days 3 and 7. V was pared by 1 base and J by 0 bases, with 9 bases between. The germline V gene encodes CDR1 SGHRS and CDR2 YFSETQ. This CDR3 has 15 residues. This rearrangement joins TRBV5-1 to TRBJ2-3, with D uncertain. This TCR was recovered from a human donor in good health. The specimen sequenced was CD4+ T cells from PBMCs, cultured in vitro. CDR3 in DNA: TGCGCCAGCAGCTTGATCGGTTCTAGCACAGATACGCAGTATTTT. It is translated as CASSLIGSSTDTQYF.